This T cell receptor beta chain came from a study of PD-L1 blockade in urothelial cancer. Using immunoSEQ multiplex PCR, the repertoire was profiled, and TCRdb retains in-frame clones only, with some absent. Of 60,000 to 75,000 clones detected, roughly 89% appear once; the ten largest clones hold about a tenth. Time point denoted: pretreatment peripheral blood. Trimming took off 0 bases at V and 4 bases at J, with 19 bases between the two ends. The CDR3 runs to 18 residues. The germline V gene has CDR1 SGHNT and CDR2 YYREEE (reference sequence). Material: PBMCs, obtained around atezolizumab (anti-PD-L1) treatment. The V and J genes are TRBV5-4 and TRBJ2-2; D may be TRBD2 (6 bases). The sequence derives from a woman in her seventies with urothelial cancer. In nucleotides, the CDR3 is TGTGCCAGCAGCTTGGCCTTCGTTGGGGGGATCGGCACCGGGGAGCTGTTTTTT. This gives the protein CASSLAFVGGIGTGELFF. The full variable domain, in which reference TRBV5-4 and TRBJ2-2 provide the parts outside the CDR3, is ETGVTQSPTHLIKTRGQQVTLRCSSQSGHNTVSWYQQALGQGPQFIFQYYREEENGRGNFPPRFSGLQFPNYSSELNVNALELDDSALYLCASSLAFVGGIGTGELFFGEGSRLTVL.